Listed here are 5 T cell receptor beta chains from one sample, sequenced in a study of T cells after yellow fever vaccination. Each CDR3 protein is one row after TCRdb ran MiXCR on the 5' RACE reads. The data show fewer than 450,000 distinct CDR3 sequences, with approximately 10% seen just once and 18% held by the top ten. The sample in question was PBMCs, obtained on the day of the first yellow fever vaccination. Source of these receptors: a man between 18 and 35 years old who received the YFV17D yellow fever vaccine.

This clonotype was observed a handful of times. This chain links TRBV5-5 with TRBJ1-6; 8 nucleotides agree with TRBD1. The CDR3 covers 15 residues. Germline V lookup: CDR1 SGHKS, CDR2 YYEKEE (reference sequence). Trimming at V came to 1 base and at J to 10 bases, leaving 7 bases not matched to a gene. The CDR3 DNA follows: TGTGCCAGCAGCTTGAGGACAGGGTTAGACTCACCCCTCCACTTT. Its protein is CASSLRTGLDSPLHF.

The chain links TRBV18 to TRBJ2-7; weak D call: TRBD1 (6 bases). V gave up 3 bases and J gave up 2 bases, with 14 bases separating them. The CDR3 has 15 amino acids. The V gene's germline CDR1 is KGHSH and CDR2 LQKENI. The CDR3 DNA reads as TGTGCCAGCTCACCGGGCCAGGGGAATCCCTACGAGCAGTACTTC. Protein sequence: CASSPGQGNPYEQYF.

A few counts support this clonotype. The genes are TRBV29-1 and TRBJ2-5; D not certain. The V and J ends lost 6 bases and 4 bases respectively, with 12 bases between them. CDR1 is SQVTM, CDR2 ANQGSEA, per germline. The CDR3 is 12 residues long. The chain's CDR3 is CSVERVGETQYF. Written as DNA, the CDR3 is TGCAGCGTAGAAAGGGTTGGAGAGACCCAGTACTTC.

Many counts were recorded for this clonotype. This chain links TRBV7-2 with TRBJ2-1, with TRBD1 matching 7 bases. V lost 6 bases, J lost 9 bases, and 11 bases stayed unmatched. CDR1 and CDR2 (germline): SGHTA, FQGNSA. This CDR3 spans 14 amino acids. Here the CDR3 reads CASRLARGSSEQFF. CDR3 coding DNA: TGTGCCAGCAGGCTCGCCAGGGGGTCCAGTGAGCAGTTCTTC.

The rearrangement uses TRBV12-3 or TRBV12-4 and TRBJ2-7; possible D gene TRBD2, 5 bases. V lost 5 bases and J lost 6, with 14 bases in between. This CDR3 spans 13 amino acids. The CDR3 coding sequence is TGTGCCAGCAGTGTCGGAGGTGGTGGCGAGCAGTACGTC. Translated: CASSVGGGGEQYV.